What follows are 27 T cell receptor beta chains derived from one specimen sequenced in a study of CD8 T cells in Susac syndrome. The RNA, about 0.45 to 1 ug, was put through reverse transcription using random hexamers. In TCRdb, the immunoSEQ multiplex PCR reads were re-called with MiXCR into one record per CDR3 protein. Here the sample spans some 100,000 distinct CDR3 sequences, roughly 96% being singletons. The sequenced material came from CD8+ T cells from PBMCs. These receptors came from a human donor with Susac syndrome.

The genes are TRBV9 and TRBJ2-7; a weak D match, TRBD1 (5 bases). Trimming took off 4 bases at V and 6 bases at J, with 14 bases between the two ends. This CDR3 spans 13 amino acids. Looked up from germline, CDR1 is SGDLS and CDR2 is YYNGEE. This CDR3 reads CASSKDRTREQYF. In nucleotides, the CDR3 is TGTGCCAGCAGCAAAGACAGAACCCGCGAGCAGTACTTC.

The chain couples TRBV27 to TRBJ2-5; D remains unclear. This CDR3 is built from 13 residues. Germline V gene lookup returns CDR1 MNHEY and CDR2 SMNVEV (reference sequence). The ends were cut back, 4 bases at V and 7 bases at J, with 13 bases in the middle. CDR3 region: CASSSADRRTQYF. The CDR3, as DNA: TGTGCCAGCAGTTCGGCTGATCGGAGGACCCAGTACTTC.

This clonotype has a single count. The chain links TRBV28 to TRBJ2-7; 13 bases align to TRBD2. CDR3 length: 14 residues. Per the germline V gene, CDR1 is MDHEN and CDR2 is SYDVKM. V trimming: 8 bases; J trimming: 4 bases; junction bases outside the gene matches: 5. CDR3 nucleotide sequence: TGTGCCAGCCATGGGACTAGCGGGAAGTACGAGCAGTACTTC. Translation: CASHGTSGKYEQYF.

The chain is built from TRBV2 and TRBJ1-5; D unclear. Per the germline V gene, CDR1 is SNHLY and CDR2 is FYNNEI. Trimming removed 0 bases from V and 2 bases from J, with 5 bases in between. The CDR3 loop spans 14 amino acids. The CDR3 bases are TGTGCCAGCAGTGAAGCGAAGGGCAATCAGCCCCAGCATTTT. Its protein is CASSEAKGNQPQHF.

This chain uses TRBV3-1 with TRBJ2-5; TRBD1 might be the D (5 bases). The V gene's germline CDR1 is LGHDT and CDR2 YNNKEL (reference sequence). The CDR3 loop spans 14 amino acids. V lost 0 bases, J lost 5 bases, and 10 bases lay in between. The CDR3 region has the DNA TGTGCCAGCAGCCAAGATAGACAGAGGGAGACCCAGTACTTC. Translating it yields CASSQDRQRETQYF.

This clonotype showed up just a few times. The chain links TRBV2 to TRBJ2-7; 9 bases line up with TRBD2. Germline V gene sequence: CDR1 SNHLY, CDR2 FYNNEI. The V segment lost 5 bases and the J segment 4 bases; nucleotides outside the gene matches: 3. This CDR3 comprises 13 residues. The CDR3 reads CASSPSGAYEQYF. CDR3 coding DNA: TGTGCCAGCAGTCCTAGCGGGGCTTACGAGCAGTACTTC.

The gene calls are TRBV12-5 and TRBJ1-1; TRBD1 matches at 9 bases. Germline V gene lookup returns CDR1 LGHNT and CDR2 FRNRAP. After removal of 6 bases from V and 6 bases from J, the junction contained 11 bases not matched to a gene. The CDR3 is made up of 15 amino acids. CDR3 nucleotides: TGTGCTAGTGGAGCGACCGGGACAGGGAATTCTGAAGCTTTCTTT. Amino acid sequence: CASGATGTGNSEAFF.

V and J are TRBV15 and TRBJ2-1, with D unclear. The CDR3 totals 14 residues. From germline, CDR1 is LNHNV and CDR2 YYDKDF (reference sequence). The V and J ends lost 4 bases and 4 bases respectively, with 11 bases between them. The CDR3 sequence: CATSTRTEYNEQFF. DNA of the CDR3: TGTGCCACCAGCACCCGGACCGAATACAATGAGCAGTTCTTC.

V and J are TRBV6-1 and TRBJ1-6; TRBD1 aligns across 7 bases. The CDR3 is made up of 16 amino acids. Unmatched junction bases numbered 14, after V lost 5 bases and J lost 10 bases. Germline V gene sequence: CDR1 MNHNS, CDR2 SASEGT. This CDR3 is CASSPLTGSDGSPLHF. The CDR3 DNA sequence: TGTGCCAGCAGTCCCTTGACAGGGTCTGACGGATCACCCCTCCACTTT.

This clonotype occurred once. This chain uses TRBV28 with TRBJ1-5; TRBD1 is a possible D gene (6 bases). V shed 5 bases and J shed 7 bases, with 15 bases lying between them. The CDR3 is 14 residues long. From germline, CDR1 is MDHEN and CDR2 SYDVKM. This CDR3 reads CASSPTGLEQPQHF. CDR3 nucleotide sequence: TGTGCCAGCAGTCCCACAGGGTTGGAACAGCCCCAGCATTTT.

V and J are TRBV3-1 and TRBJ2-7; D may be TRBD2 (5 bases). V lost 1 base and J lost 2, with 6 bases in between. Per the germline V gene, CDR1 is LGHDT and CDR2 is YNNKEL (reference sequence). This CDR3 contains 13 residues. CDR3 amino acids: CASSQAGTYEQYF. The CDR3 DNA sequence: TGTGCCAGCAGCCAAGCGGGGACCTACGAGCAGTACTTC.

The chain employs TRBV15 and TRBJ1-5, with D perhaps matching TRBD1 (5 bases). V was pared by 0 bases and J by 1 base, with 7 bases between. The germline CDR1 and CDR2 sequences are LNHNV and YYDKDF (reference sequence). The CDR3 runs 15 residues. The CDR3 coding sequence is TGTGCCACCAGCAGAGAACGGACAAGCAATCAGCCCCAGCATTTT. This gives the protein CATSRERTSNQPQHF.

This clonotype showed up just once. The CDR3 is CASSIWGSPYEQYF. The CDR3 DNA sequence: TGTGCCAGTAGTATTTGGGGCAGTCCCTACGAGCAGTACTTC. This rearrangement joins TRBV19 to TRBJ2-7; possible D gene TRBD1, 5 bases. Germline-derived CDR1 and CDR2 are LNHDA and SQIVND (reference sequence). Trimming removed 3 bases at V and 2 bases at J, with 11 bases between. The CDR3 totals 14 residues.

V and J are TRBV29-1 and TRBJ2-2; D remains ambiguous. CDR3 length: 11 amino acids. Between the trimmed V and J ends, which lost 4 bases and 6 bases, there was a span of 6 bases. The V gene's germline CDR1 is SQVTM and CDR2 ANQGSEA. The CDR3 DNA sequence: TGCAGCGTTGCCCATGCCGGGGAGCTGTTTTTT. The encoded protein is CSVAHAGELFF.

J is TRBJ2-3 and V is TRBV25-1, with TRBD1 as a possible D gene (7 bases). CDR1 and CDR2 from the germline V gene are MGHDK and SYGVNS. Trimming removed 8 bases at V and 3 bases at J, with 21 bases between. The CDR3 runs to 16 residues. The CDR3 here is CASQAGGQQGTDTQYF. In DNA form, the CDR3 reads TGTGCCAGCCAAGCCGGGGGACAGCAGGGGACAGATACGCAGTATTTT.

The chain is built from TRBV5-1 and TRBJ2-1, with 9 bases matching TRBD2. With V trimmed by 4 bases and J by 8 bases, 13 bases remained unmatched. CDR1 is SGHRS, CDR2 YFSETQ, per germline. The CDR3 covers 16 residues. The CDR3: CASSQSTSGRRDEQFF. In nucleotides, the CDR3 is TGCGCCAGCAGCCAGTCGACTAGCGGTCGTAGGGATGAGCAGTTCTTC.

The chain is built from TRBV7-3 and TRBJ2-3; 14 bases agree with TRBD2. The CDR3 is 16 amino acids. With V trimmed by 4 bases and J by 3 bases, 3 bases remained unmatched. From germline, CDR1 is SGHTA and CDR2 FQGTGA. CDR3 nucleotides: TGTGCCAGCAGCTCGACTAGCGGGGGGGCGACAGATACGCAGTATTTT. It codes for CASSSTSGGATDTQYF.

This rearrangement joins TRBV23-1 to TRBJ2-7; possible D gene TRBD2, 5 bases. TRBV23-1 is an ORF, and what it does is uncertain. Trimming shortened V by 11 bases and J by 2 bases, and 13 bases separated the two germline ends. CDR3 length equals 12 residues. In DNA, the CDR3 is TGCGCCGCGGGCAGGTTCCCCTACGAGCAGTACTTC. Protein sequence: CAAGRFPYEQYF.

The chain carries TRBV5-1 and TRBJ2-5; 7 positions match TRBD2. V lost 2 bases to trimming and J lost 2 bases; unmatched junction nucleotides: 9. CDR3 length: 16 residues. Germline CDR1 SGHRS, CDR2 YFSETQ. CDR3 DNA sequence: TGCGCCAGCAGCTTTCCGGCAGAGCGGGGACAAGAGACCCAGTACTTC. Amino acid sequence: CASSFPAERGQETQYF. The full variable domain, with the rest looked up from reference TRBV5-1 and TRBJ2-5, is KAGVTQTPRYLIKTRGQQVTLSCSPISGHRSVSWYQQTPGQGLQFLFEYFSETQRNKGNFPGRFSGRQFSNSRSEMNVSTLELGDSALYLCASSFPAERGQETQYFGPGTRLLVL.

This clonotype was picked up one time. As DNA, the CDR3 is TGTGCCAGCAGCCAAACGGTTGCCGGGGAGCTGTTTTTT. It specifies CASSQTVAGELFF. The chain joins TRBV28 to TRBJ2-2; D unresolved. This CDR3 region has 13 residues. Trimming left V 6 bases short and J 6 bases short, with 11 bases between. Germline V lookup: CDR1 MDHEN, CDR2 SYDVKM.

The chain has TRBV5-6 and TRBJ1-2, with D unclear. The ends were cut back, 4 bases at V and 8 bases at J, with 21 bases in the middle. CDR1 is SGHDT and CDR2 is YYEEEE in the germline V gene. The CDR3 length is 15 residues. The CDR3 DNA reads as TGTGCCAGCAGCCAAGGACCTACTCGGAGAGTCGGCTACACCTTC. Translating gives CASSQGPTRRVGYTF.

This clonotype appeared once. This chain links TRBV27 with TRBJ2-1, with D possibly matching TRBD2 (7 bases). Trimming stripped 2 bases from V and 3 bases from J, with 17 bases between. In germline, CDR1 is MNHEY, CDR2 SMNVEV (reference sequence). This CDR3 has 17 residues. CDR3 bases: TGTGCCAGCAGTTTAGGACTTGGGGGGGCAGGCTACAATGAGCAGTTCTTC. This gives the protein CASSLGLGGAGYNEQFF.

J is TRBJ2-7 and V is TRBV3-1, with D tentatively TRBD2 (5 bases). This CDR3 is built from 13 residues. Germline V gene lookup returns CDR1 LGHDT and CDR2 YNNKEL (reference sequence). V was cut by 1 base and J by 7 bases, with 11 bases left in between. CDR3 amino acids: CASSQVRAREQYF. The CDR3 DNA is TGTGCCAGCAGCCAAGTGAGGGCGCGAGAGCAGTACTTC.

The chain joins TRBV29-1 to TRBJ2-5; D is ambiguous. Between the trimmed V and J ends, which lost 7 bases and 5 bases, there was a span of 5 bases. This CDR3 has 9 amino acids. Germline CDR1 is SQVTM and CDR2 is ANQGSEA. The CDR3 sequence is CSAGETQYF. The CDR3, as DNA: TGCAGCGCCGGGGAGACCCAGTACTTC.

The rearrangement joins TRBV7-9 to TRBJ2-2; D is uncertain. Germline V gene sequence: CDR1 SEHNR, CDR2 FQNEAQ (reference sequence). The CDR3 length is 12 residues. Trimming pared 3 bases from V and 6 bases from J, leaving 5 bases between. In DNA form, the CDR3 reads TGTGCCAGCAGCTTCCGACCCGGGGAGCTGTTTTTT. Translated, it gives CASSFRPGELFF.

The V and J genes are TRBV14 and TRBJ2-3; D ambiguous. Trimming shortened V by 0 bases and J by 5 bases, and 12 bases separated the two germline ends. The CDR3 has 15 residues. In germline, CDR1 is SGHDN, CDR2 FVKESK. CDR3 protein: CASSQDRSGLDTQYF. The CDR3 region has the DNA TGTGCCAGCAGCCAAGATCGGTCGGGCCTAGATACGCAGTATTTT.

The chain couples TRBV20-1 to TRBJ2-1, with 13 positions matching TRBD2. The CDR3 spans 16 residues. After removal of 0 bases from V and 4 bases from J, the junction contained 3 bases not matched to a gene. CDR1 and CDR2 (germline): DFQATT, SNEGSKA (reference sequence). The CDR3 DNA follows: TGCAGTGCTAGAGACTCGGGACTAGCGGGGTACAATGAGCAGTTCTTC. Its translation: CSARDSGLAGYNEQFF.